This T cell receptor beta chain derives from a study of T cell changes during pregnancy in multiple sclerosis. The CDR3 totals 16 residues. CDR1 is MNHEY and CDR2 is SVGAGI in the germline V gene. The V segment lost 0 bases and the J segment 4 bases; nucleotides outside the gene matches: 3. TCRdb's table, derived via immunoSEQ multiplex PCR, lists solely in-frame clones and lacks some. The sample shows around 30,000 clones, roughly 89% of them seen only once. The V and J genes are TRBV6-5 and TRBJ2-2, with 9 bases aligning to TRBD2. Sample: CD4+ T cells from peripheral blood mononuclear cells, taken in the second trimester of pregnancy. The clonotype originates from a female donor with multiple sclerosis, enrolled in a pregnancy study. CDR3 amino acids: CASSYSAGGLTGELFF. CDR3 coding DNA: TGTGCCAGCAGTTACTCAGCGGGGGGCCTCACCGGGGAGCTGTTTTTT.